Listed here are 5 T cell receptor beta chains from one sample, sequenced in a study of T cell clonotyping in hematopoietic cell transplantation. Clones were read by immunoSEQ multiplex PCR, and TCRdb kept only the in-frame ones, dropping some. The sample includes about 36,000 clones, over 80% of them seen just once. Sequenced sample: peripheral blood mononuclear cells. These TCRs come from a woman aged 35 to 49 in good health. Some clones in this sample may be carry-over from other donors' samples.

The chain combines TRBV7-6 with TRBJ1-2; 7 bases align to TRBD1. There are 16 residues in the CDR3. From germline, CDR1 is SGHVS and CDR2 FNYEAQ. V dropped 1 base and J dropped 2; count of bases not matched to a gene: 7. This CDR3 is CASSLGALDRNYGYTF. DNA for the CDR3: TGTGCCAGCAGCTTAGGGGCGCTGGACAGGAACTATGGCTACACCTTC.

V gene TRBV5-1 combines with J gene TRBJ1-5; D gene uncertain. Trimming stripped 4 bases from V and 5 bases from J, with 16 bases between. Germline V gene data show CDR1 as SGHRS and CDR2 as YFSETQ. This CDR3 is 15 amino acids long. In DNA form, the CDR3 reads TGCGCCAGCAGCCCTGGTCCGCCGACCGATCAGCCCCAGCATTTT. It encodes CASSPGPPTDQPQHF.

This clone was found a few times. The chain has TRBV27 and TRBJ1-2, with 10 bases that match TRBD1. With V trimmed by 3 bases and J by 5 bases, 6 bases remained unmatched. The V gene's germline CDR1 is MNHEY and CDR2 SMNVEV (reference sequence). This CDR3 has 15 amino acids. CDR3 nucleotides: TGTGCCAGCAGTTTGACAGGGGGCCCTGGATATGGCTACACCTTC. It is translated as CASSLTGGPGYGYTF.

The chain is built from TRBV5-1 and TRBJ1-2; tentative D call: TRBD1 (6 bases). Germline loops: CDR1 SGHRS, CDR2 YFSETQ. Trimming took 6 bases from V and 8 from J, leaving 23 bases between them. The CDR3 is made up of 15 amino acids. The CDR3: CASTLSGGGTGGYTF. DNA for the CDR3: TGCGCCAGCACCTTATCGGGGGGCGGAACGGGCGGCTACACCTTC.

This clone has a single count. CDR3: CASSQDYAQPQHF. The DNA for the CDR3 is TGCGCCAGCAGCCAAGATTACGCCCAGCCCCAGCATTTT. The chain links TRBV4-3 to TRBJ1-5; no definite D call. V was trimmed by 0 bases and J by 7 bases, leaving 7 bases between them. Germline V lookup: CDR1 LGHNA, CDR2 YSLEER. This CDR3 has 13 residues.